This T cell receptor beta chain was sequenced for a study of technical replicates of blood from a handful of donors. Deletions cut 1 base from V and 2 bases from J, with 8 bases between. The length of the CDR3 is 14 residues. Per the germline V gene, CDR1 is PRHDT and CDR2 is FYEKMQ (reference sequence). Profiled with immunoSEQ multiplex PCR; TCRdb holds only in-frame clones, not every one. The sample carries 60,000 to 90,000 clones, roughly 93% recorded once. The sequenced sample consisted of T cells isolated from PBMCs. This receptor was taken from a human donor in good health. The chain joins TRBV13 to TRBJ1-2, with a weak D call TRBD1 (6 bases). CDR3 in DNA: TGTGCCAGCAGCTTAGAAGGGGGAAACTATGGCTACACCTTC. It translates to CASSLEGGNYGYTF.